This entry describes one TCR beta chain. Generated by immunoSEQ multiplex PCR, the TCRdb table keeps only in-frame clones and is missing some. The data show over 800,000 clones, roughly 92% seen once. Naive CD8 cells, CD45RO-negative and positively selected for CCR7, excluded terminally differentiated effector memory CD45RA+ cells. The CDR3 spans 14 residues. CDR1 and CDR2 (germline): LGHNA, YNFKEQ. The V gene lost 1 base and the J gene lost 8 bases, with 12 bases spanning the gap. The sample originates from a study of shared clonotypes between healthy human individuals. The chain carries TRBV4-2 and TRBJ2-1, with TRBD2 as a possible D gene (5 bases). This receptor was taken from a man aged 30-40 years in good health. The sample comprised naive CD8+ T cells sorted from blood. In DNA form, the CDR3 reads TGTGCCAGCAGCCAAGCTGTAGCGATCGATGAGCAGTTCTTC. It specifies CASSQAVAIDEQFF.